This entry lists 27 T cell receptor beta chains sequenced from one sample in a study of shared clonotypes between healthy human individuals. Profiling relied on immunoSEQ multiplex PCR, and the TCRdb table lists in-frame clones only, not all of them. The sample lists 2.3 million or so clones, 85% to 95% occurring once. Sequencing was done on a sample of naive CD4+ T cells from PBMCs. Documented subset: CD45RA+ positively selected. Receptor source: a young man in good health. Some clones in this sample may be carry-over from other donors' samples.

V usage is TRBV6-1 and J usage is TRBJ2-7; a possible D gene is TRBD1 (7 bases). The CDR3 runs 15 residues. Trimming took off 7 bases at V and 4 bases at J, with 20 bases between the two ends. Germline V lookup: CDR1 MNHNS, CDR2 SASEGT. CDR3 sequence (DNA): TGTGCCAGCACCACGGCGGGACAGACGATTTACGAGCAGTACTTC. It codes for CASTTAGQTIYEQYF.

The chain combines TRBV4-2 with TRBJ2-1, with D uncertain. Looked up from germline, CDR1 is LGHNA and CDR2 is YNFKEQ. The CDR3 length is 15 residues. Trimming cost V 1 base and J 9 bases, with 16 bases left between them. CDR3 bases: TGTGCCAGCAGCCAAGTTGACGGGCTCCATGGTGAGCAGTTCTTC. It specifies CASSQVDGLHGEQFF.

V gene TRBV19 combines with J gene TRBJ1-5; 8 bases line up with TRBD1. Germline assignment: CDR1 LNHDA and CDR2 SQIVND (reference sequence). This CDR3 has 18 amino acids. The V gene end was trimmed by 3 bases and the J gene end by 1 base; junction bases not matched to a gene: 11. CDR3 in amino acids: CASSIWRQGLVSNQPQHF. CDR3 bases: TGTGCCAGTAGTATTTGGAGACAGGGGCTTGTCAGCAATCAGCCCCAGCATTTT.

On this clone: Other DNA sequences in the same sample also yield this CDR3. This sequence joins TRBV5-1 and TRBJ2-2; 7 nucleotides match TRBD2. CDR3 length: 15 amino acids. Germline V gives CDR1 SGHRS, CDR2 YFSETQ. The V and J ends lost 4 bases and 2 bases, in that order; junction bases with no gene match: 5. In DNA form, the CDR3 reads TGCGCCAGCAGCCTCGGGACTACCAACACCGGGGAGCTGTTTTTT. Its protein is CASSLGTTNTGELFF. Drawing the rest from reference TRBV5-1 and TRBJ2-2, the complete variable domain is KAGVTQTPRYLIKTRGQQVTLSCSPISGHRSVSWYQQTPGQGLQFLFEYFSETQRNKGNFPGRFSGRQFSNSRSEMNVSTLELGDSALYLCASSLGTTNTGELFFGEGSRLTVL.

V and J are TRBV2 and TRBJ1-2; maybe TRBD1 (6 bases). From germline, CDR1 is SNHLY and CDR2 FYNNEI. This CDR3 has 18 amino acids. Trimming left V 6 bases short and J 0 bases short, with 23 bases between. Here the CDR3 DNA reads TGTGCCAGCAGCTTTAACGCCGGGGGCGCGATCACTAACTATGGCTACACCTTC. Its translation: CASSFNAGGAITNYGYTF.

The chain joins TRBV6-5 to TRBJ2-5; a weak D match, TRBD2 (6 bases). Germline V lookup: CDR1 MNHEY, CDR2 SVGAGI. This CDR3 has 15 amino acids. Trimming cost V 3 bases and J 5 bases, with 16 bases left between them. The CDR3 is CASSYRAGSRETQYF. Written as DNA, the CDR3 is TGTGCCAGCAGTTATCGAGCCGGGAGTAGGGAGACCCAGTACTTC.

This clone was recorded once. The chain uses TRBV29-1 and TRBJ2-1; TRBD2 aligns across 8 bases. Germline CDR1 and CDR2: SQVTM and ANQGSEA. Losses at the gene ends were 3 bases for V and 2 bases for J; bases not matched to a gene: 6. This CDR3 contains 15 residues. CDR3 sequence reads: CSVDSTSAAYNEQFF. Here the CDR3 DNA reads TGCAGCGTTGACTCGACTAGCGCGGCCTACAATGAGCAGTTCTTC.

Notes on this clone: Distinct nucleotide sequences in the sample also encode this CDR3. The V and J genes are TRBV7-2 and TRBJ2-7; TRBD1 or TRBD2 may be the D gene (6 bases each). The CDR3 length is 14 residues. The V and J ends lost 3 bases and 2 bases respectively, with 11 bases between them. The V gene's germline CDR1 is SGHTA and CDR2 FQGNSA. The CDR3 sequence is CASSLLGGPYEQYF. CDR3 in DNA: TGTGCCAGCAGCTTGCTAGGGGGGCCCTACGAGCAGTACTTC.

The CDR3 DNA follows: TGTGCCAGCAGCTCGCTGACAGGGGGCTTGGGCTACACCTTC. It translates to CASSSLTGGLGYTF. The rearrangement uses TRBV7-2 and TRBJ1-2; TRBD1 matches at 10 bases. CDR3 size: 14 residues. Unmatched junction bases numbered 7, after V lost 4 bases and J lost 8 bases. Germline V gives CDR1 SGHTA, CDR2 FQGNSA.

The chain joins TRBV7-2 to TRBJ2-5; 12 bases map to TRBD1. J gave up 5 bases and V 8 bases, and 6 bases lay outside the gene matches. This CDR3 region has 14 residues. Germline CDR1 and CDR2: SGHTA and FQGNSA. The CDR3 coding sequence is TGTGCCAGCTCTGGGGACAGGGGGCCGGAGACCCAGTACTTC. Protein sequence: CASSGDRGPETQYF.

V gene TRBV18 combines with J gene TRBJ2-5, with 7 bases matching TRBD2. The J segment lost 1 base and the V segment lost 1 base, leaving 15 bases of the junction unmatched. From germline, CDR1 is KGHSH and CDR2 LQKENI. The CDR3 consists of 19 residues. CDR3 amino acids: CASSPHGGSSLGVQETQYF. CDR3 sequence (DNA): TGTGCCAGCTCACCACACGGGGGGAGCAGCCTTGGTGTCCAAGAGACCCAGTACTTC.

The CDR3 nucleotides read TGTGCCAGCAGGGCGGGAGCGAAAACTAGCACAGATACGCAGTATTTT. Its translation is CASRAGAKTSTDTQYF. This chain joins TRBV2 and TRBJ2-3; 7 nucleotides align to TRBD2. J was trimmed by 0 bases and V by 6 bases; bases with no gene match: 9. CDR1 is SNHLY, CDR2 FYNNEI, per germline. The CDR3 is 16 residues long.

The CDR3 DNA follows: TGTGCCACCAGCAGACTCAGGGGTGGAGGATCCTACAATGAGCAGTTCTTC. Encoded protein: CATSRLRGGGSYNEQFF. The genes are TRBV15 and TRBJ2-1, with D perhaps matching TRBD1 (6 bases). There are 17 residues in the CDR3. Germline CDR1 LNHNV, CDR2 YYDKDF (reference sequence). The V end was cut by 2 bases, the J end by 1 base, with 15 bases between. The full variable domain, its missing parts supplied by reference TRBV15 and TRBJ2-1, is DAMVIQNPRYQVTQFGKPVTLSCSQTLNHNVMYWYQQKSSQAPKLLFHYYDKDFNNEADTPDNFQSRRPNTSFCFLDIRSPGLGDTAMYLCATSRLRGGGSYNEQFFGPGTRLTVL.

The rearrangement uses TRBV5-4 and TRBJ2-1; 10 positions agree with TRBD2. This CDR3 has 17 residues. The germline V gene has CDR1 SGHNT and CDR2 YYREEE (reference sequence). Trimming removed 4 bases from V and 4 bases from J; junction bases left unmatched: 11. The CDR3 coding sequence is TGTGCCAGCAGCCAACTCAGGACTAGCGGAGGTTACAATGAGCAGTTCTTC. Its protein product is CASSQLRTSGGYNEQFF.

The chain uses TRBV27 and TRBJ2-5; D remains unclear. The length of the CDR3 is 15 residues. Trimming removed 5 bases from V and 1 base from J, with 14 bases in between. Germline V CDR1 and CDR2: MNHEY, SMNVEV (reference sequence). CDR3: CASSHGRSTQETQYF. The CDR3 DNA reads TGTGCCAGCAGTCATGGGCGGTCTACCCAAGAGACCCAGTACTTC.

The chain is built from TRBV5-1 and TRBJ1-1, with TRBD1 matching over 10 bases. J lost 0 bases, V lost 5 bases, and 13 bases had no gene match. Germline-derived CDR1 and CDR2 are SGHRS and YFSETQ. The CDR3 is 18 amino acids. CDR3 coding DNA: TGCGCCAGCAGGAAACCCTTGGACAGGGGGGACTTGAACACTGAAGCTTTCTTT. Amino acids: CASRKPLDRGDLNTEAFF.

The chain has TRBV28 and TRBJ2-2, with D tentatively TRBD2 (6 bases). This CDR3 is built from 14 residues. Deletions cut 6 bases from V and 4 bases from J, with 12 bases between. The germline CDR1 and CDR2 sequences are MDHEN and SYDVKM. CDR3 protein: CASRNYGGTGELFF. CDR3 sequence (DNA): TGTGCCAGCAGAAACTACGGGGGCACCGGGGAGCTGTTTTTT.

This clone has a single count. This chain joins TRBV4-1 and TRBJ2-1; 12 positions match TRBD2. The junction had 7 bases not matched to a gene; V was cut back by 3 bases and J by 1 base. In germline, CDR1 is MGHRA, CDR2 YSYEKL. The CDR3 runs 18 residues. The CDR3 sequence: CASSQTSGRSTSYNEQFF. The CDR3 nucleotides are TGCGCCAGCAGCCAGACTAGCGGGAGAAGTACGTCCTACAATGAGCAGTTCTTC.

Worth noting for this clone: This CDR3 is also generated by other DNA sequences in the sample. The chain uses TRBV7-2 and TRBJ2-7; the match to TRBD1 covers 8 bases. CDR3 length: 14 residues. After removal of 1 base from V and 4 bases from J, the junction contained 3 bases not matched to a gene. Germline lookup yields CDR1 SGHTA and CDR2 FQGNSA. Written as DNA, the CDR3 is TGTGCCAGCAGCTTAGGGACAGGGACTTACGAGCAGTACTTC. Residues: CASSLGTGTYEQYF.

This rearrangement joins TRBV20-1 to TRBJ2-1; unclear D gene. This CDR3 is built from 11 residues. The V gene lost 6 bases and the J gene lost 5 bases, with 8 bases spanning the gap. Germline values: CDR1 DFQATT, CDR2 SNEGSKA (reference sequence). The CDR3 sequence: CSAARDNEQFF. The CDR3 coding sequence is TGCAGTGCAGCACGGGACAATGAGCAGTTCTTC.

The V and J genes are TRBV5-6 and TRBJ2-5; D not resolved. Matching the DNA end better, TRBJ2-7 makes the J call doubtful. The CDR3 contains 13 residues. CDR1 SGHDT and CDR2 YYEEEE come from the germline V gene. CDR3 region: CASSLYRRSEQYF. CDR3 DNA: TGTGCCAGCAGCTTGTATCGAAGAAGCGAGCAGTACTTC.

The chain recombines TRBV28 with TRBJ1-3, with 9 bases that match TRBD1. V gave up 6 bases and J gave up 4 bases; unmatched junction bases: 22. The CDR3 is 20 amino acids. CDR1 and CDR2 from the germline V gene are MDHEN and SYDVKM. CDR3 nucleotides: TGTGCCAGCAGCCCACGCCCGGGACAGGGAAGTTGGTTTGGAGGAAACACCATATATTTT. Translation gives CASSPRPGQGSWFGGNTIYF.

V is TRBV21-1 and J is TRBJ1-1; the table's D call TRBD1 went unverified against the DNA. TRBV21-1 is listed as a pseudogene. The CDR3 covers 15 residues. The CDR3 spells CASSISGDKNTEAFF. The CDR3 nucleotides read TGTGCCAGCAGCATTTCAGGGGACAAGAACACTGAAGCTTTCTTT.

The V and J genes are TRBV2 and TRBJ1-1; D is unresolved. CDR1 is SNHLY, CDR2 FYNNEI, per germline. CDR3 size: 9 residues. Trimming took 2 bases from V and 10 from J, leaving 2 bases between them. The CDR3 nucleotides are TGTGCCAGCAGTGAACGAGCTTTCTTT. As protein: CASSERAFF.

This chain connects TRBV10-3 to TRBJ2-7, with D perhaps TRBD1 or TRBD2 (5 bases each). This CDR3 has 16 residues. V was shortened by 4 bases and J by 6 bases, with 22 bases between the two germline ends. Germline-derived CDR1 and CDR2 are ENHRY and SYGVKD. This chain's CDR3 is CAISGLGSNARGEQYF. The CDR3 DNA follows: TGTGCCATCAGTGGACTGGGGTCAAACGCGAGGGGCGAGCAGTACTTC.

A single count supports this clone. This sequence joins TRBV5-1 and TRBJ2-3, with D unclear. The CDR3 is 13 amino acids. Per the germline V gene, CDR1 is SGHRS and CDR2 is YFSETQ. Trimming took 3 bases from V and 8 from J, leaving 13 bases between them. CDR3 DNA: TGCGCCAGCAGCTCGACGGTGGGTTTTACGCAGTATTTT. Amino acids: CASSSTVGFTQYF.

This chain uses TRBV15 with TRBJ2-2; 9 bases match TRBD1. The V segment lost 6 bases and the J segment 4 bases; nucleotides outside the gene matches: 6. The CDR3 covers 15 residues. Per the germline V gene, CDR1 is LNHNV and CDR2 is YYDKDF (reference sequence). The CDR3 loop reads CATRWGQGGTGELFF. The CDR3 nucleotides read TGTGCCACCAGATGGGGACAGGGCGGCACCGGGGAGCTGTTTTTT. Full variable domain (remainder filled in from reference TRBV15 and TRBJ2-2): DAMVIQNPRYQVTQFGKPVTLSCSQTLNHNVMYWYQQKSSQAPKLLFHYYDKDFNNEADTPDNFQSRRPNTSFCFLDIRSPGLGDTAMYLCATRWGQGGTGELFFGEGSRLTVL.